This T cell receptor (beta chain) was identified during a study of T cell changes during pregnancy in multiple sclerosis. Trimming removed 3 bases from V and 7 bases from J, with 15 bases in between. This CDR3 comprises 15 residues. Germline CDR1 is SEHNR and CDR2 is FQNEAQ (reference sequence). The method was immunoSEQ multiplex PCR; TCRdb's version includes in-frame clones alone and lacks a portion of them. The table has under 60,000 clones, about 90% seen once. The chain recombines TRBV7-9 with TRBJ2-2, with D tentatively TRBD2 (5 bases). The origin of this receptor is a female donor with multiple sclerosis, enrolled in a pregnancy study. The input for sequencing was CD4+ T cells from peripheral blood mononuclear cells, taken after pregnancy. The CDR3 sequence is CASSFGTMRDGELFF. The DNA for the CDR3 is TGTGCCAGCAGCTTTGGTACTATGAGGGACGGGGAGCTGTTTTTT.